The T cell receptor beta chain under discussion was sequenced for a study of response to subunit inactivated influenza vaccine (dated by TCRdb to about 2018). Background on the whole study: The study used deep quantitative T cell receptor repertoire profiling to track responses to a trivalent subunit inactivated influenza vaccine. General conclusions and limits of the study: The authors proposed that each seasonal influenza vaccination may bring in only a limited number of new T cells.

The protocol used for the library was RT-PCR. The sequencing machine was an Illumina HiSeq 2500. TCRdb reworked the public reads: Q25 trimming with fastp, MiXCR clone assembly, productive beta chains retained. Every distinct CDR3 protein forms one entry, paired with its most common genes and DNA. Within this sample are hundreds of thousands of distinct CDR3 sequences, with 13% of them counted one time only. The top ten clones comprise around 13% of the sample. This clonotype was picked up one time. This receptor's antigen is unknown. Base qualities are not at hand, and no much larger clone is one base apart. One read yields weak evidence. This sample's time point label indicates: 45 days after influenza vaccine administration. Trimming takes 4 bases off V and 4 bases off J; junction bases not matched to a gene: 3. The CDR3 goes from the cysteine to the phenylalanine over 15 residues. Solely the CDR3 DNA is kept, with 45 bases framed from the first base. In the germline V gene, CDR1 corresponds to SNHLY and CDR2 to FYNNEI.

The specimen was PBMCs from blood, collected roughly 45 days after vaccination. The sequence derives from a man in his forties or fifties who received an inactivated influenza vaccine. Donor details come from another sample of the same person, matched by shared clones. The sequence links TRBV2 to TRBJ2-2, with 10 bases in between that match TRBD2. Here the CDR3 is given as CASSGTSGGTGELFF. The DNA sequence follows: TGTGCCAGCAGTGGGACTAGCGGAGGCACCGGGGAGCTGTTTTTT. Supplemented by the reference TRBV2 and TRBJ2-2 proteins around the CDR3, the complete variable domain is EPEVTQTPSHQVTQMGQEVILRCVPISNHLYFYWYRQILGQKVEFLVSFYNNEISEKSEIFDDQFSVERPDGSNFTLKIRSTKLEDSAMYFCASSGTSGGTGELFFGEGSRLTVL.